This T cell receptor (beta chain) was sequenced in a study of cytomegalovirus exposure and HLA in healthy donors (TCRdb year 2017). About the investigation overall: An earlier analysis of approximately 640 of the donors reported more than 250 Gb of sequence data and 117 million unique TCR beta sequences from around 200 million T cells. Every discovery cohort repertoire had been produced on one sequencing platform. Of the 398 genotyped donors, over 65% fell in the genetic ancestry cluster associated with self-reported Caucasian donors. An earlier analysis of roughly 580 of the donors used high-throughput TCR beta sequencing to judge whether each TCR beta V gene segment behaved as functional or pseudogenic. The number of donors typed differed by locus, with roughly 620-640 for A, B, C, DRB1 and DQB1, more than 500 for DQA1, nearly 610 for DPA1, and over 400 for DPB1. A later analysis re-analyzed previously published TCR beta repertoires from 600 to 850 donors and added high-resolution HLA genotyping to study TCR occurrence patterns. A separate validation cohort of 100 to 150 different subjects was used in addition to the 666-subject first cohort. The aim of the study was to test whether cataloging public T cell receptors could identify signatures of past pathogen exposure. The study combined high-throughput TCR immunosequencing, statistical association of individual TCRs with disease status, and machine learning to predict cytomegalovirus infection status. Using immunosequencing, the study profiled T cell repertoires from around 670 subjects and related those repertoires to cytomegalovirus serostatus. Genome-wide SNP genotypes for about three fifths of the roughly 670 donors were used in a later genetic analysis, which treated that subset as a discovery cohort. Donor age, sex, ethnicity and CMV serostatus were collected together with the repertoire data. The later analysis used no new phenotypic data to find candidate immune exposures, relying instead on TCR beta sequences and their occurrence across donors. Because of strong linkage in the cohort, roughly five DR-DQ haplotypes were treated as single units for association and clustering. Both class I and class II loci were covered by HLA typing, at four-digit resolution. Across approximately 400 genotyped donors of the cohort, an average of roughly 230,000 unique TCR beta nucleotide sequences per donor were sequenced, and 15% to 20% of those sequences were non-productive. An early release that covered 500 to 800 HLA-typed donors contained approximately 300 gigabases of sequencing data and tens of millions of unique TCR sequences.

The CDR3 goes from the cysteine to the phenylalanine over 14 residues. Just the 42-base CDR3 DNA is kept, in frame starting at base 1. Trimming costs V 1 base and J 0 bases, and their ends lie 5 bases apart. Via the germline V gene, CDR1 is KGHSH and CDR2 LQKENI. Libraries were made using the immunoSEQ multiplex PCR assay. The multiplex PCR relied on a mix of 60 forward primers for TCR Vbeta segments and 13 reverse primers for TCR Jbeta segments. A multiplex PCR assay on genomic DNA amplified the CDR3 region of rearranged TCR beta genes. The Illumina HiSeq System was used to sequence the amplified TCR beta libraries as 87-base-pair reads. Processing in the source paper ran as follows. A later analysis tallied some 79 million unique TCR beta chains across the 666 repertoires, and some 10 million of those chains were shared by two or more donors. Raw reads were error-corrected and collapsed into unique sequences by a nearest-neighbor algorithm in which closely related sequences were merged to remove PCR and sequencing errors. V, D and J gene segments were assigned by aligning CDR3 sequences to IMGT reference sequences. For a sequence to be retained, a match of at least six nucleotides was required to both a V gene segment and a J gene segment. A rearrangement counted as productive if the CDR3 had no stop codons and remained in frame with V and J, and every other rearrangement counted as non-productive. Following IMGT convention, CDR3 was defined as the stretch from the second conserved V-encoded cysteine up to the conserved J-encoded phenylalanine. The earlier analysis of roughly 590 of the donors excluded sequences that lacked an unambiguous match to a single V gene segment. In an earlier analysis of some 590 of the donors, V segments were called functional above 56.7% productive rearrangements and were called segregating when the between-donor standard deviation exceeded 5%. To diagnose cytomegalovirus status from the catalog of TCR beta chain sequences, a statistical classification framework was built. V and J gene assignment, in a later analysis, came from comparing TCR nucleotide sequences with IMGT/GENE-DB human TR gene sequences. In a later analysis, CDR3 sequences and most-parsimonious VDJ recombination scenarios were assigned using the TCRdist pipeline. In a later analysis, each TCR beta chain was defined by its CDR3 amino acid sequence together with its V-gene family, and reads lacking a unique V-gene family were excluded. A later analysis removed 592 highly shared, low-generation-probability nucleotide sequences to deal with suspected cross-contamination and a sequencing artifact. For each public chain, a later analysis derived a clonal expansion index from normalized ranks of inferred template counts within each repertoire. A later analysis computed generation probabilities with a VDJ recombination model fitted to out-of-frame rearrangements, and checked the results against IGoR. In a later analysis, hypergeometric tests were used to score TCR-TCR, TCR-HLA and TCR-CMV co-occurrence, with a repertoire-size bias correction applied to TCR pairs. False discovery rates were estimated in a later analysis by permuting HLA or CMV assignments 20 times. In a later analysis, co-occurring TCRs were grouped using DBSCAN, and TCRdist sequence similarity was added for clustering within HLA-allele-positive subsets. Repertoires with fewer than 30,000 or more than 120,000 public chains, plus five repertoires with anomalous nucleotide sharing, were excluded from co-occurrence clustering. As stored in TCRdb, this immuneACCESS dataset retains in-frame rearrangements with V and J assigned. A fraction of the clones does not appear; measured against another copy, unresolved V genes explain less than half of the discrepancy, and the remainder lacks a known reason. V and J calls plus clone size are reproduced from that table; the DNA served to infer D and trimming. This sample comprises 110,000 to 150,000 clones, about two thirds of them detected only once. The biggest ten clones account for roughly 4.7% of the sample.

The cohort comprised fewer than 750 healthy bone marrow donors. At the time of sampling, every cohort member was nominally healthy, though immune exposures that went unrecorded were likely present. The donor was CMV seronegative and was included in the group of several hundred seronegative cohort members. Every donor gave a peripheral blood sample, and the peripheral blood mononuclear cells from that sample were used for TCR beta sequencing. Genomic DNA extraction from the blood cell samples was performed with the Qiagen DNeasy Blood Extraction Kit. As concerns this clone: Its antigen specificity is not known. Base qualities are missing; no much larger clone stands one base away.

What the work shows at the level of the full study, not this receptor alone: The study gave a list of 150 to 200 TCR beta chains associated with cytomegalovirus. According to a later genetic analysis, donors in an Asian-associated ancestry cluster had fewer N-insertions in productive TCRs than the approximately 650-donor mean. A further reported finding was that TCR beta sequences accurately predicted the HLA-A and HLA-B alleles for most subjects in the first cohort. A later analysis found that most CMV-associated TCR beta chains appeared HLA-restricted, with HLA associations seemingly driven largely by CMV exposure. In vitro tests confirmed that a few of the cytomegalovirus-associated TCR beta chains recognize cytomegalovirus antigens. Because counts were too low, some 17 rarely observed V segments, including chromosome 9 orphons, were excluded from the earlier analysis of around 590 of the donors. According to the authors, the approach could potentially be generalized to other disease states and immunological phenotypes. Correlated functional status among segregating V segments might reflect linkage disequilibrium, but an unknown experimental factor could not be ruled out. HLA typing was unavailable for some donors at each locus, so association tests used only the typed subset. A later analysis reported that several top co-occurrence clusters appeared linked to parvovirus B19, influenza, CMV and Epstein-Barr virus. In a later genetic analysis, a missense DCLRE1C variant was associated with V-gene and J-gene trimming of TCR beta chains, and the association was replicated in an independent cohort. In both the original and validation cohorts, the classifier was reported to diagnose cytomegalovirus status with high specificity and sensitivity. The presence/absence analyses assumed that sequencing depth was roughly uniform across donors, and that assumption may not be true. CMV serostatus was the only immune exposure information available for the cohort. In a later analysis, about 16,000 TCR beta sequences were associated with specific HLA alleles at a false discovery rate of 0.05. In an earlier analysis of about 540 of the donors, most TCR beta V segments were observed in productive rearrangements about 87% or about 30% of the time, broadly matching IMGT annotations. Some IMGT-functional V segments, including TRBV6-2 and TRBV6-3, could not be distinguished by the 87-base-pair reads and were therefore excluded. Compared with equally common non-associated chains, HLA-associated TCR beta chains in a later analysis were more clonally expanded and had lower generation probabilities. The cohort was sequenced for TCR beta chains only, and without alpha or paired-chain data the features that could be detected were limited. A cluster of highly shared sequence variants was judged likely to represent a technical artifact of the sequencing pipeline. Most TCR sequences were seen in very few donors, while some public TCRs were found in many individuals. When HLA alleles, especially DR and DQ, strongly co-occurred, attributing TCR associations to individual alleles was difficult. In a later analysis, TCR association rates were found to vary across HLA loci, with the most associated TCRs seen for DRB1 alleles and the fewest for HLA-C alleles.

The rearrangement combines TRBV18 with TRBJ2-3; no confident D gene assignment can be made. This clonotype originated in a man aged 55-75 years in good health and CMV-seronegative. What was sequenced was PBMCs. The nucleotide sequence reads as follows: TGTGCCAGCTCACCACTGGCTAGCACAGATACGCAGTATTTT. Its translation is CASSPLASTDTQYF.